Presented here are 21 T cell receptor beta chains from one specimen sequenced in a study of T cells in Graves' hyperthyroidism and ophthalmopathy. Amplification of TCR beta CDR3 regions was performed using RNA transcripts as template. First-round RT-PCR of the TCR CDR3 relied on the HTBI primer set. TCRdb independently ran MiXCR on the multiplex PCR reads; one entry per CDR3 protein. The profile shows around 620,000 distinct CDR3 sequences, around 14% of them singletons. The material sequenced was blood. The origin of the receptors is a woman aged 18-29 years with Graves' ophthalmopathy.

This clonotype was counted at least ten times. This chain links TRBV28 with TRBJ1-6; the D gene is possibly TRBD1 (6 bases). The CDR3 totals 14 residues. Germline CDR1 is MDHEN and CDR2 is SYDVKM. V lost 3 bases to trimming and J lost 7 bases, with 10 bases between them. As DNA, the CDR3 is TGTGCCAGCAGTTTGGACAGTACAAATTCACCCCTCCACTTT. This encodes CASSLDSTNSPLHF.

The sample holds many counts of this clonotype. The chain has TRBV11-3 and TRBJ1-2; D perhaps matches TRBD1 (6 bases). The germline CDR1 and CDR2 sequences are SGHNT and YENEEA. V lost 10 bases and J lost 6, with 15 bases in between. The CDR3 has 12 residues. CDR3 sequence reads: CATAGVGNGYTF. CDR3 nucleotides: TGTGCCACCGCAGGGGTAGGGAATGGCTACACCTTC.

The gene calls are TRBV3-1 and TRBJ1-4, with TRBD1 matching over 9 bases. Germline V CDR1 and CDR2: LGHDT, YNNKEL (reference sequence). This CDR3 spans 20 amino acids. Trimming took 0 bases from V and 4 from J; bases not matched to a gene: 15. Written as DNA, the CDR3 is TGTGCCAGCAGCCAAGATCTTATGGGACAGGGCGCGACTATTAATGAAAAACTGTTTTTT. It translates to CASSQDLMGQGATINEKLFF.

This clonotype occurred many times. This rearrangement joins TRBV6-1 to TRBJ2-7; 10 nucleotides match TRBD1. Germline V gives CDR1 MNHNS, CDR2 SASEGT. CDR3 size: 14 residues. V was pared by 8 bases and J by 7 bases, with 11 bases of the junction left unmatched. The CDR3 region is CASGWTGGPKEQYF. For the CDR3, the DNA is TGTGCCAGCGGTTGGACAGGGGGGCCTAAAGAGCAGTACTTC.

The sample holds many counts of this clonotype. The chain recombines TRBV2 with TRBJ1-5, with 7 bases fitting TRBD1. This CDR3 has 15 amino acids. The ends lost 3 bases at V and 9 bases at J; junction bases unmatched: 11. The V gene's germline CDR1 is SNHLY and CDR2 FYNNEI. CDR3 DNA sequence: TGTGCCAGCAGTGAGGGGACAGACCCGCGGGGGCCCCAGCATTTT. This codes for CASSEGTDPRGPQHF.

At least ten counts were recorded for this clonotype. The CDR3 sequence: CAWTGGVTEAFF. The CDR3 DNA reads TGTGCCTGGACAGGAGGGGTCACTGAAGCTTTCTTT. The chain recombines TRBV30 with TRBJ1-1; tentative D call: TRBD1 (5 bases). The V end lost 4 bases, the J end lost 4 bases, and 10 bases lay between the germline ends. This CDR3 is 12 amino acids long. Germline CDR1 is GTSNPN and CDR2 is SVGIG (reference sequence).

This rearrangement joins TRBV28 to TRBJ2-3; TRBD2 matches at 10 bases. The V gene end was trimmed by 6 bases and the J gene end by 1 base; junction bases not matched to a gene: 10. The CDR3 covers 17 residues. Germline CDR1 is MDHEN and CDR2 is SYDVKM. The CDR3, as DNA: TGTGCCAGCAGCCAAACGCTAGCGGGGGCGGGCACAGATACGCAGTATTTT. Its protein is CASSQTLAGAGTDTQYF.

This clonotype was seen ten or more times. The rearrangement uses TRBV30 and TRBJ1-1; D gene unclear. V was cut by 3 bases and J by 1 base, with 9 bases left in between. This CDR3 contains 13 residues. The germline V gene encodes CDR1 GTSNPN and CDR2 SVGIG (reference sequence). In DNA, the CDR3 is TGTGCCTGGAGCGCCACATCGAACACTGAAGCTTTCTTT. It specifies CAWSATSNTEAFF.

The V and J genes are TRBV7-9 and TRBJ1-6; D gene ambiguous. Germline loops: CDR1 SEHNR, CDR2 FQNEAQ (reference sequence). The CDR3 spans 12 residues. Deletions cut 1 base from V and 9 bases from J, with 4 bases between. CDR3 sequence (DNA): TGTGCCAGCAGCTTAGGGTCTTCACCCCTCCACTTT. This encodes CASSLGSSPLHF.

In its sample, this clonotype was seen many times. The gene calls are TRBV28 and TRBJ2-7; 9 bases fit TRBD1. Trimming removed 4 bases from V and 1 base from J; junction bases left unmatched: 5. Germline CDR1 and CDR2: MDHEN and SYDVKM. The CDR3 covers 15 residues. The CDR3 here is CASSSGTGFSYEQYF. The CDR3, as DNA: TGTGCCAGCAGTTCCGGGACAGGGTTTTCCTACGAGCAGTACTTC.

This clonotype was counted many times. The chain combines TRBV2 with TRBJ1-5; D call uncertain. Germline V lookup: CDR1 SNHLY, CDR2 FYNNEI. The V end was cut by 6 bases, the J end by 0 bases, with 9 bases between. This CDR3 is 14 amino acids long. The CDR3 nucleotides are TGTGCCAGCAGCGGGGTATTTAGCAATCAGCCCCAGCATTTT. It translates to CASSGVFSNQPQHF.

The chain carries TRBV18 and TRBJ2-7; TRBD2 is a possible D gene (7 bases). V was clipped by 6 bases and J by 2 bases, with 14 bases between them. The CDR3 covers 14 residues. The germline CDR1 and CDR2 sequences are KGHSH and LQKENI. This chain's CDR3 is CASSLGGAPYEQYF. CDR3 nucleotides: TGTGCCAGCTCCCTGGGGGGGGCCCCCTACGAGCAGTACTTC.

Turning to this clonotype: This may come from a read error, since a much larger clone is one base off. This chain connects TRBV4-1 to TRBJ2-2, with D possibly being TRBD1 (6 bases). The V gene's germline CDR1 is MGHRA and CDR2 YSYEKL. The CDR3 is made up of 14 amino acids. V lost 10 bases, J lost 4 bases, and 16 bases lay in between. The CDR3 DNA is TGCGCCACCTCGGACAGAAGGTGCACCGGGGAGCTGTTTTTT. Translating gives CATSDRRCTGELFF.

There are a few counts of this clonotype. This rearrangement joins TRBV29-1 to TRBJ1-2, with 7 nucleotides matching TRBD1. Germline V lookup: CDR1 SQVTM, CDR2 ANQGSEA. With V trimmed by 1 base and J by 10 bases, 12 bases remained unmatched. This CDR3 is built from 14 residues. This CDR3 reads CSVEAGTVGGIYTF. The CDR3 region has the DNA TGCAGCGTTGAAGCCGGGACAGTGGGGGGTATCTACACCTTC.

The CDR3 region has the DNA TGTGCCAGCAGTGAGGGTGAGGCAGATACGCAGTATTTT. It specifies CASSEGEADTQYF. This sequence joins TRBV2 and TRBJ2-3; D not resolved. The germline gives CDR1 SNHLY, CDR2 FYNNEI. The V and J ends lost 3 bases and 4 bases respectively, with 8 bases between them. The CDR3 sequence is 13 residues long. The whole variable domain, remainder taken from reference TRBV2 and TRBJ2-3, is EPEVTQTPSHQVTQMGQEVILRCVPISNHLYFYWYRQILGQKVEFLVSFYNNEISEKSEIFDDQFSVERPDGSNFTLKIRSTKLEDSAMYFCASSEGEADTQYFGPGTRLTVL.

The chain uses TRBV18 and TRBJ1-5; weak D call: TRBD1 (6 bases). CDR3 length: 17 amino acids. The V end was cut by 3 bases, the J end by 0 bases, with 15 bases between. The V gene's germline CDR1 is KGHSH and CDR2 LQKENI. CDR3 residues: CASSPPTGTNSNQPQHF. CDR3 DNA sequence: TGTGCCAGCTCACCCCCGACAGGCACGAATAGCAATCAGCCCCAGCATTTT.

The sample holds a few counts of this clonotype. The V and J genes are TRBV5-6 and TRBJ1-4, with TRBD1 as a possible D gene (5 bases). CDR3 length: 14 residues. Germline V lookup: CDR1 SGHDT, CDR2 YYEEEE. The V gene lost 4 bases and the J gene lost 5 bases, with 12 bases spanning the gap. Written as DNA, the CDR3 is TGTGCCAGCAGCCCTCACAGGAAGAATGAAAAACTGTTTTTT. This sequence encodes CASSPHRKNEKLFF. Filled out from reference TRBV5-6 and TRBJ1-4, the complete variable domain reads DAGVTQSPTHLIKTRGQQVTLRCSPKSGHDTVSWYQQALGQGPQFIFQYYEEEERQRGNFPDRFSGHQFPNYSSELNVNALLLGDSALYLCASSPHRKNEKLFFGSGTQLSVL.

The sample holds a few counts of this clonotype. V gene TRBV2 combines with J gene TRBJ2-2; D gene ambiguous. Germline V gives CDR1 SNHLY, CDR2 FYNNEI. This CDR3 is 13 amino acids long. Trimming removed 7 bases at V and 3 bases at J, with 9 bases between. The CDR3 region is CASTPRDTGELFF. The CDR3 coding sequence is TGTGCCAGCACCCCCCGCGACACCGGGGAGCTGTTTTTT.

This clonotype was observed at least ten times. The chain couples TRBV29-1 to TRBJ1-2; tentative D call: TRBD1 (6 bases). The CDR3 extends over 14 amino acids. Looked up from germline, CDR1 is SQVTM and CDR2 is ANQGSEA. The V end lost 5 bases, the J end lost 2 bases, and 15 bases lay between the germline ends. The CDR3 DNA sequence: TGCAGCGTTAACGGGGTGCAGGGGAACTATGGCTACACCTTC. Protein: CSVNGVQGNYGYTF.

The genes are TRBV9 and TRBJ2-5; TRBD2 might be the D (7 bases). The germline V gene has CDR1 SGDLS and CDR2 YYNGEE. V was clipped by 2 bases and J by 1 base, with 12 bases between them. This CDR3 is built from 15 residues. The DNA of the CDR3 is TGTGCCAGCAGCGTTAGGGAGGGGGGCCAAGAGACCCAGTACTTC. It specifies CASSVREGGQETQYF.

The V call is TRBV7-9, the J call TRBJ2-2; weak D call: TRBD1 (7 bases). The germline CDR1 and CDR2 sequences are SEHNR and FQNEAQ (reference sequence). This CDR3 region has 18 residues. V dropped 5 bases and J dropped 1 base, with 20 bases sitting between them. The CDR3 spells CASSAREGGGRNTGELFF. The DNA for the CDR3 is TGTGCCAGCAGCGCGCGTGAAGGAGGGGGCAGGAACACCGGGGAGCTGTTTTTT.